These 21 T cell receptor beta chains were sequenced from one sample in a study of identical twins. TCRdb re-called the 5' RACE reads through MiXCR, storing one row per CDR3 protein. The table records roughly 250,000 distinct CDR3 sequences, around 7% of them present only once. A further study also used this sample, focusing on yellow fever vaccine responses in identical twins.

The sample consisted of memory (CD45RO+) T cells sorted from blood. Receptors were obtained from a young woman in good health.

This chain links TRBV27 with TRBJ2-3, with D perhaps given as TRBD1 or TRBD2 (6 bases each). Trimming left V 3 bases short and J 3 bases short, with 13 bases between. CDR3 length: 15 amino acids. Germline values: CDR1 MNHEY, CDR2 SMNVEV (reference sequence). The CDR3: CASSLGGHPTDTQYF. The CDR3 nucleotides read TGTGCCAGCAGTTTGGGGGGCCATCCGACAGATACGCAGTATTTT.

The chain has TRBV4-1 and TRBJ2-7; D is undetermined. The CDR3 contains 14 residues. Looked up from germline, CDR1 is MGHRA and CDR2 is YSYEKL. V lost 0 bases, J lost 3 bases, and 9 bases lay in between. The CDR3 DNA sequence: TGCGCCAGCAGCCAAGACGCCAGCAACTACGAGCAGTACGTC. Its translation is CASSQDASNYEQYV.

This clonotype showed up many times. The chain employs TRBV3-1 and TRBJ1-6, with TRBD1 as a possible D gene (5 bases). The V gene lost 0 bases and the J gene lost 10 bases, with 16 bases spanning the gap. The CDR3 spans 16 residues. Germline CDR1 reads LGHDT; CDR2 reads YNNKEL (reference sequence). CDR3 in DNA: TGTGCCAGCAGCCAAGACCACCAGGGCTCGTTCTCACCCCTCCACTTT. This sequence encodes CASSQDHQGSFSPLHF.

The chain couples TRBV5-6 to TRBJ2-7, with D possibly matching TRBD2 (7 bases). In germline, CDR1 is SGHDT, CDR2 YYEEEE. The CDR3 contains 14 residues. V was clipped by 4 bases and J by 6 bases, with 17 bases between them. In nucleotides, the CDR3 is TGTGCCAGCAGCCATGCGACAGGACTAGGCGAGCAGTACGTC. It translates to CASSHATGLGEQYV.

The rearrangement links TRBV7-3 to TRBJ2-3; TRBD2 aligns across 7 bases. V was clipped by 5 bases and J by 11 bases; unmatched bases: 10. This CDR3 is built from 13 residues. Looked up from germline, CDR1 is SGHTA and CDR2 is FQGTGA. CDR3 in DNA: TGTGCCAGCAGCCGGGGGGTCGAGGATGGGCAGTATTTT. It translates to CASSRGVEDGQYF. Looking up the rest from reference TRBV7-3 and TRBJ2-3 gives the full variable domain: GAGVSQTPSNKVTEKGKYVELRCDPISGHTALYWYRQSLGQGPEFLIYFQGTGAADDSGLPNDRFFAVRPEGSVSTLKIQRTERGDSAVYLCASSRGVEDGQYFGPGTRLTVL.

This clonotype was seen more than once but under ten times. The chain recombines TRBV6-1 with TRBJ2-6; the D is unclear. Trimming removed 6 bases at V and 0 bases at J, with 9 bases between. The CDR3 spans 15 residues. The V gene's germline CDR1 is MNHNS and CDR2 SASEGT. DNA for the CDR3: TGTGCCAGCAGAGGATCCCACTCTGGGGCCAACGTCCTGACTTTC. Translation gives CASRGSHSGANVLTF.

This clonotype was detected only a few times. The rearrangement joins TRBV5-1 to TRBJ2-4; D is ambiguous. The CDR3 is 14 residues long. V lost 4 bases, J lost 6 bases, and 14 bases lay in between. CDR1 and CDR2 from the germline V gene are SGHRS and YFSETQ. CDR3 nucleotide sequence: TGCGCCAGCAGCCCGGACGCGTCCAGAAACATTCAGTACTTC. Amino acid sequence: CASSPDASRNIQYF.

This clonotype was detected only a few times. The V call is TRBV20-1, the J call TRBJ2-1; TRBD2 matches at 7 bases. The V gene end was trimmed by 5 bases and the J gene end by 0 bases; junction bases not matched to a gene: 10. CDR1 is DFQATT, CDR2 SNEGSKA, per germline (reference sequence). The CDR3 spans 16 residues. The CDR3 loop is CSAPDFGGSSYNEQFF. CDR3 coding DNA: TGCAGTGCTCCTGACTTTGGCGGGAGCTCCTACAATGAGCAGTTCTTC.

CDR3 DNA sequence: TGTGCCAGCAGCTACCCAGCCGAGACCCAGTACTTC. Amino acid sequence: CASSYPAETQYF. The chain carries TRBV7-2 and TRBJ2-5; D gene unclear. Deletions cut 4 bases from V and 5 bases from J, with 8 bases between. From germline, CDR1 is SGHTA and CDR2 FQGNSA. The CDR3 totals 12 residues.

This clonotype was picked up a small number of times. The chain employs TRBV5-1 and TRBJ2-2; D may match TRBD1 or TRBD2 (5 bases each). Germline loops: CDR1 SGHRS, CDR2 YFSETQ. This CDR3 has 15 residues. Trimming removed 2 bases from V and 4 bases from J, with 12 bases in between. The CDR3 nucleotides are TGCGCCAGCAGCTTAAAATCGGGGCTCACCGGGGAGCTGTTTTTT. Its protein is CASSLKSGLTGELFF.

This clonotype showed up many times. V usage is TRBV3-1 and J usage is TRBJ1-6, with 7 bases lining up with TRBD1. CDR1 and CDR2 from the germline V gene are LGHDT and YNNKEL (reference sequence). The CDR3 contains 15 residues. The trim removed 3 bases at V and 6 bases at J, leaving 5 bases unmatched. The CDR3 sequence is CASSQGQQINSPLHF. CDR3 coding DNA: TGTGCCAGCAGCCAGGGACAGCAAATTAATTCACCCCTCCACTTT.

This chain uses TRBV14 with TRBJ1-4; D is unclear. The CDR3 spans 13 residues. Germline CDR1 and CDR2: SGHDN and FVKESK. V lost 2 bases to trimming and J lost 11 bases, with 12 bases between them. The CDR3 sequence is CASSQSQAPKLFF. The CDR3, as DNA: TGTGCCAGCAGCCAATCCCAGGCTCCGAAACTGTTTTTT.

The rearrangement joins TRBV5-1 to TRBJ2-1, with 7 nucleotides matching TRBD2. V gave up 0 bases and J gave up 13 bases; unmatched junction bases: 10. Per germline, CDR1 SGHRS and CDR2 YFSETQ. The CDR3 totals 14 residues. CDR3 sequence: CASSLAGLVHGQFF. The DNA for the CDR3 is TGCGCCAGCAGCTTGGCCGGACTAGTCCATGGACAGTTCTTC.

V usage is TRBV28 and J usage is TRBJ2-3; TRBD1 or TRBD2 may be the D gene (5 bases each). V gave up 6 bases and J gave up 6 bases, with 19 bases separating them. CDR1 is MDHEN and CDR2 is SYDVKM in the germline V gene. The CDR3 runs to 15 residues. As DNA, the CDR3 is TGTGCCAGCAGGCGACGGGACCAACTTTGGGATACGCAGTATTTT. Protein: CASRRRDQLWDTQYF.

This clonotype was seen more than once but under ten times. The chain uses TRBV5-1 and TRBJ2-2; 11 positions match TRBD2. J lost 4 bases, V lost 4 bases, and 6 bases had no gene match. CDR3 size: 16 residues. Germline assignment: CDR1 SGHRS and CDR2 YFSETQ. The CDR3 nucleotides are TGCGCCAGCAGCCCGACTAGCGGGGTTACCACCGGGGAGCTGTTTTTT. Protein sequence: CASSPTSGVTTGELFF.

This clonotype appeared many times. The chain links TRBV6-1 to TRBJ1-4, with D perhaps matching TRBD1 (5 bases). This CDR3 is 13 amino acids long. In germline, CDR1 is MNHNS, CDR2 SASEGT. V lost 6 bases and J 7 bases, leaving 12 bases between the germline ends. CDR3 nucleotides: TGTGCCAGCAGGGGGACCTCTAGTGAAAAACTGTTTTTT. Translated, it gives CASRGTSSEKLFF.

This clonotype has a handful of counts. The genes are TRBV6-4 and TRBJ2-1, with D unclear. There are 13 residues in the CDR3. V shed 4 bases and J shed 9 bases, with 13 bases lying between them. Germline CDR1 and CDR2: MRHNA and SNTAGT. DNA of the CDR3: TGTGCCAGCAGTGGGCAATTGACGGGTGAGCAGTTCTTC. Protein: CASSGQLTGEQFF.

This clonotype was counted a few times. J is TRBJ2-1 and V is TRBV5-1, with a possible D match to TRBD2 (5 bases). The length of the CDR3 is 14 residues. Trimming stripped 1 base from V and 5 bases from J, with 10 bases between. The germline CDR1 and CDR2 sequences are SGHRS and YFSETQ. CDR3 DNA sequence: TGCGCCAGCAGCTTGACTAGAAGGGACAATGAGCAGTTCTTC. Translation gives CASSLTRRDNEQFF.

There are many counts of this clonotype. As DNA, the CDR3 is TGTGCCAGCAGCCGAGGACTAGCGGGAGGGCCTAGTGAGCAGTTCTTC. Translated, it gives CASSRGLAGGPSEQFF. The chain couples TRBV6-1 to TRBJ2-1; 15 bases line up with TRBD2. Trimming removed 6 bases from V and 9 bases from J; junction bases left unmatched: 9. The germline V gene encodes CDR1 MNHNS and CDR2 SASEGT. The CDR3 is 16 amino acids.

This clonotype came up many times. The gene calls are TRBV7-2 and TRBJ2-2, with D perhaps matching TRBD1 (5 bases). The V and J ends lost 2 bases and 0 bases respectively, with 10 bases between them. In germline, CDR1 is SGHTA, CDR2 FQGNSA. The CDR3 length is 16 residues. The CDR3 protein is CASSLLYRSNTGELFF. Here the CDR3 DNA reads TGTGCCAGCAGCTTATTATACAGGTCGAACACCGGGGAGCTGTTTTTT.

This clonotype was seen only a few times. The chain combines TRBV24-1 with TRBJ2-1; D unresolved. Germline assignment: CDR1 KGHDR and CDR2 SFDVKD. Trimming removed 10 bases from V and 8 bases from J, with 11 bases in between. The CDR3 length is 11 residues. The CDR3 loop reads CATGLSDEQFF. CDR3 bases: TGTGCCACGGGATTATCCGATGAGCAGTTCTTC.